This entry is about one T cell receptor (beta chain). No cognate antigen has been identified for it. No base quality values were provided; no much bigger clone lies one nucleotide off. This sample is drawn from a study of vaccination effects on CD4 cells after COVID-19 (dated 2022 in TCRdb). Study-level background: Post-vaccine samples across the study were collected a median of 72 days after the second dose, with a range of 14 to 241. SARS-CoV-2 spike-specific CD4+ TCR repertoires were compared before and after mRNA vaccination in COVID-19 convalescent patients and in infection-naive vaccine recipients. The full study included approximately nine COVID-19 convalescent patients and a few SARS-CoV-2-naive healthy vaccine recipients. The Oncomine TCR Beta short-read assay on an Illumina iSeq 100 was used to sequence cultures from other donors in the study.

Counted from cysteine to phenylalanine, this CDR3 has 14 amino acids. The retained sequence is limited to the CDR3, 42 bases, with the frame set at the first base. V and J lose 1 base and 0 bases, and a span of 7 bases separates them. CDR1 SEHNR and CDR2 FQNEAQ are derived from the germline V gene (reference sequence). To identify antigen-specific CD4+ T cell clonotypes by their expansion, the ViraFEST assay first stimulated PBMC with viral peptide pools and then applied TCR sequencing. After 10 to 11 days of culture, CD4+ T cells were isolated with the EasySep CD4+ T cell isolation kit. Each participant received two doses of an mRNA SARS-CoV-2 vaccine, either BNT162b2 or mRNA-1273. None of the healthy vaccine recipients had a prior SARS-CoV-2 infection, which was confirmed by nucleocapsid antibody tests that came back negative both before and after vaccination. Two million PBMC per well were cultured in IMDM with about 4.5% human AB serum, about 9.4 IU/ml IL-2 and gentamicin, plus 10 ug/ml peptides. Half of the culture medium was replaced with fresh IL-2-containing medium on days 3 and 7. Each peptide stimulation condition was cultured in triplicate wells unless otherwise noted. PBMC were separated from whole blood using Ficoll-Paque Plus gradient centrifugation and were then either cryopreserved at -140C or used fresh. The overlapping peptide pools covered the spike proteins of SARS-CoV-2 as well as those of the common cold coronaviruses HCoV-NL63, HCoV-OC43 and HCoV-229E. The QIAamp micro DNA kit was used to extract genomic DNA from the cultured CD4+ T cells.

The method was the immunoSEQ multiplex PCR assay. DNA from the cultured, isolated CD4+ T cells was subjected to TCR beta CDR3 sequencing. In the authors' own workflow: Non-productive TCR sequences were removed, reads were trimmed to the CDR3 region, and CDR3s of at least 7 amino acids were retained. Antigen-specific clonotypes were identified with the MANAFEST web app by comparing expansion in peptide wells against reference cultures. For clones to be considered positive, expansion at FDR<0.05 versus reference and all other wells, an odds ratio above 5, and a frequency above 0.1% in two replicate wells were required. Cross-reactive clonotypes were defined as significantly expanded in SARS-CoV-2 spike wells and in at least one common cold coronavirus spike condition. CDR3 similarity was assessed by Levenshtein distance with the stringdist R package, and unrooted trees were built with ape in R 3.6.1. This is the immuneACCESS table as TCRdb keeps it, with only in-frame sequences that have V and J called. A part of the clones is gone; compared with another copy, unresolved V genes explain less than half, and the rest is unexplained. Clone size and the V and J calls come from that table; the DNA yielded D and trimming. Here the sample has almost 15,000 clones; about 77% occur a single time. In total, the top ten clones hold 20% to 25% of the sample.

Study-level results and caveats: In healthy vaccine recipients, vaccine-induced clones were almost all SARS-CoV-2 mono-reactive, with only 1 of 255 cross-reactive with common cold coronaviruses. At late post-vaccination timepoints, both infection-induced and vaccine-induced clones showed marked clonal contraction, consistent with waning T cell responses. Limitations of the study were the small number of convalescent patients and the absence of early post-infection timepoints.

The sample here was CD4+ T cells from PBMCs cultured with HCoV-NL63 spike peptides, taken after COVID-19 vaccination. This sample's cell subset or site label indicates: HCoV-NL63 spike overlapping peptide pool stimulation. This TCR came from a human donor who received a COVID-19 vaccine. The chain employs TRBV7-9 and TRBJ2-7; the D assignment is uncertain and may be TRBD1 or TRBD2, with 5 bases supporting each. The DNA sequence follows: TGTGCCAGCAGCTTAGGGGACGGCTCCTACGAGCAGTACTTC. Translated, this gives CASSLGDGSYEQYF.